What follows are 2 T cell receptor beta chains derived from one specimen sequenced in a study of cytomegalovirus exposure and HLA in healthy donors. Vbeta (60) and Jbeta (13) primers were used in the PCR. TCRdb keeps only in-frame clones here, not all; method: immunoSEQ multiplex PCR. There are roughly 99,000 clones in the sample; under 80% occur only once, and 12% to 15% lies in the top ten. The sample consisted of PBMCs. These receptors were taken from a woman aged 40 to 50 in good health and CMV-seropositive.

This chain uses TRBV30 with TRBJ2-7, with D maybe TRBD1 (5 bases). From germline, CDR1 is GTSNPN and CDR2 SVGIG (reference sequence). This CDR3 is 13 amino acids long. The V end lost 1 base, the J end lost 2 bases, and 9 bases lay between the germline ends. The CDR3 sequence: CAWSADSTYEQYF. CDR3 nucleotide sequence: TGTGCCTGGAGTGCCGACAGTACCTACGAGCAGTACTTC.

The chain uses TRBV6-1 and TRBJ1-1; D not resolved. CDR1 is MNHNS and CDR2 is SASEGT in the germline V gene. This CDR3 contains 12 residues. Trimming stripped 7 bases from V and 0 bases from J, with 6 bases between. The CDR3, as DNA: TGTGCCAGCATACGGGTGAACACTGAAGCTTTCTTT. It yields the protein CASIRVNTEAFF.